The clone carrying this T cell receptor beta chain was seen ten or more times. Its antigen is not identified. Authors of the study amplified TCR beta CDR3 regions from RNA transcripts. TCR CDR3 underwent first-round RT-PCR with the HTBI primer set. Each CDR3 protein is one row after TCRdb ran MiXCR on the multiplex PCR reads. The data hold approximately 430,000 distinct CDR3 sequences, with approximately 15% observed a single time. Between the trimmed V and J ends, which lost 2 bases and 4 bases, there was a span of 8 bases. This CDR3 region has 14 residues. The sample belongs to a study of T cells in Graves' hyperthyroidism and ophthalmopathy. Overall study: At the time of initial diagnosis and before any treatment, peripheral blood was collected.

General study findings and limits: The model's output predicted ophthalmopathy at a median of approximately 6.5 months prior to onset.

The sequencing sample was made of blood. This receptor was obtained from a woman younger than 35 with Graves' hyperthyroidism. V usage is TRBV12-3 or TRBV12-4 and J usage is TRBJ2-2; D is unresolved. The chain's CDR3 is CASSLPGSTGELFF. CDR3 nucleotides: TGTGCCAGCAGTTTACCAGGCTCCACCGGGGAGCTGTTTTTT.